These 25 T cell receptor beta chains share one sample of origin, sequenced in a study of graft-versus-host responses after intestinal transplantation. Repertoires were generated with immunoSEQ multiplex PCR, while TCRdb's copy carries only in-frame clones and drops some. This sample yields 85,000 to 95,000 clones, of which around 93% are seen a single time; approximately 2% belongs to the top ten. Their antigens remain unidentified. This material consisted of unstimulated CD8+ T cells sorted from spleen or lymph node cells, taken before intestinal transplant. The receptors were sampled from a human donor who received an intestinal transplant.

This clone came up once. The chain uses TRBV11-2 and TRBJ1-4, with 12 positions matching TRBD1. CDR3 length equals 17 residues. Germline V CDR1 and CDR2: SGHAT, FQNNGV. Unmatched junction bases numbered 10, after V lost 0 bases and J lost 11 bases. The CDR3 region has the DNA TGTGCCAGCAGCTTAGAGGGAGCGGGACAGGGGGCCGGGAAACTGTTTTTT. It codes for CASSLEGAGQGAGKLFF.

J is TRBJ2-7 and V is TRBV7-9; 10 nucleotides agree with TRBD1. Per the germline V gene, CDR1 is SEHNR and CDR2 is FQNEAQ (reference sequence). This CDR3 has 17 residues. Germline trimming cut 4 bases from V and 1 base from J; bases unmatched to any gene: 10. The DNA of the CDR3 is TGTGCCAGCAGCTCCTACCGGGACAGGGGTCCGTCCTACGAGCAGTACTTC. Translated, it gives CASSSYRDRGPSYEQYF.

J is TRBJ2-6 and V is TRBV7-9; D is perhaps TRBD1 (6 bases). The germline V gene encodes CDR1 SEHNR and CDR2 FQNEAQ (reference sequence). Trimming took 4 bases from V and 4 from J, leaving 17 bases between them. The CDR3 consists of 17 residues. In DNA, the CDR3 is TGTGCCAGCAGCTCTTTAAAAACAGGGCCCGGGGCCAACGTCCTGACTTTC. This sequence encodes CASSSLKTGPGANVLTF.

The CDR3 DNA sequence: TGCGCCAGCAGCCAAGATCAGTCTTACGAGCAGTACTTC. Its protein is CASSQDQSYEQYF. The chain joins TRBV4-3 to TRBJ2-7; D unresolved. The CDR3 is 13 residues long. V shed 0 bases and J shed 4 bases, with 7 bases lying between them. Looked up from germline, CDR1 is LGHNA and CDR2 is YSLEER.

The chain recombines TRBV11-2 with TRBJ1-4, with a weak D call TRBD1 (6 bases). Trimming stripped 1 base from V and 4 bases from J, with 13 bases between. Germline-derived CDR1 and CDR2 are SGHAT and FQNNGV. The CDR3 is 16 residues long. The CDR3 loop is CASSLAEGGDNEKLFF. CDR3 sequence (DNA): TGTGCCAGCAGCTTAGCAGAGGGGGGGGATAATGAAAAACTGTTTTTT.

The count of this clone is one. This chain links TRBV4-3 with TRBJ2-1, with 13 bases lining up with TRBD2. The germline CDR1 and CDR2 sequences are LGHNA and YSLEER. The junction had 8 bases not matched to a gene; V was cut back by 4 bases and J by 8 bases. The CDR3 spans 16 residues. The CDR3 nucleotides are TGCGCCAGCAGCCCTCGGACTAGCGGGGGATATTATGAGCAGTTCTTC. Amino acid sequence: CASSPRTSGGYYEQFF.

The CDR3 DNA reads TGTGCCAGCAGTCCCGAAGGGGTGGACAAAGACTATGGCTACACCTTC. This encodes CASSPEGVDKDYGYTF. V usage is TRBV7-2 and J usage is TRBJ1-2; maybe TRBD1 (5 bases). The ends were cut back, 6 bases at V and 3 bases at J, with 20 bases in the middle. The CDR3 totals 16 residues. CDR1 is SGHTA and CDR2 is FQGNSA in the germline V gene.

This chain joins TRBV15 and TRBJ2-3; perhaps TRBD1 as D (5 bases). This CDR3 has 13 residues. Looked up from germline, CDR1 is LNHNV and CDR2 is YYDKDF (reference sequence). Trimming removed 8 bases from V and 0 bases from J, with 9 bases in between. The chain's CDR3 is CATQQASTDTQYF. CDR3 nucleotides: TGTGCCACCCAACAGGCTAGCACAGATACGCAGTATTTT.

This sequence joins TRBV27 and TRBJ2-3; 8 bases map to TRBD2. With 7 bases clipped from V and 6 bases from J, the junction kept 3 bases outside the gene matches. This CDR3 has 12 residues. The V gene's germline CDR1 is MNHEY and CDR2 SMNVEV (reference sequence). The CDR3 here is CASKPSGDTQYF. DNA of the CDR3: TGTGCCAGCAAGCCTAGCGGGGATACGCAGTATTTT.

The CDR3 DNA follows: TGTGCCAGCAGTTACTCGTGGAGTCGGTACGAGCAGTACTTC. Amino acid sequence: CASSYSWSRYEQYF. The chain links TRBV6-5 to TRBJ2-7, with unresolved D. The CDR3 spans 14 residues. V was cut by 0 bases and J by 4 bases, with 10 bases left in between. Per germline, CDR1 MNHEY and CDR2 SVGAGI.

This chain joins TRBV7-9 and TRBJ1-1; D ambiguous. V lost 4 bases to trimming and J lost 1 base, with 10 bases between them. This CDR3 contains 14 residues. Germline CDR1 reads SEHNR; CDR2 reads FQNEAQ (reference sequence). The CDR3, as DNA: TGTGCCAGCAGCTCCCCGAGTAGGAACACTGAAGCTTTCTTT. The encoded protein is CASSSPSRNTEAFF.

The chain recombines TRBV5-5 with TRBJ2-2; 8 bases are a match to TRBD1. Germline V gene lookup returns CDR1 SGHKS and CDR2 YYEKEE (reference sequence). The CDR3 loop spans 15 amino acids. J lost 2 bases, V lost 4 bases, and 4 bases had no gene match. CDR3 amino acids: CASSPTGGNTGELFF. CDR3 bases: TGTGCCAGCAGCCCTACAGGGGGTAACACCGGGGAGCTGTTTTTT.

The V call is TRBV4-2, the J call TRBJ1-6; TRBD1 agrees at 7 bases. Per germline, CDR1 LGHNA and CDR2 YNFKEQ. The CDR3 is 15 residues long. J gave up 8 bases and V 1 base, and 5 bases lay outside the gene matches. CDR3 in amino acids: CASSQGGTVYSPLHF. The CDR3 DNA sequence: TGTGCCAGCAGCCAAGGTGGGACAGTATATTCACCCCTCCACTTT.

This rearrangement joins TRBV6-1 to TRBJ2-7; 7 bases are shared with TRBD1. CDR3 length equals 15 residues. CDR1 and CDR2 from the germline V gene are MNHNS and SASEGT. V dropped 8 bases and J dropped 0; count of bases not matched to a gene: 10. CDR3 in amino acids: CASSKGWDSSYEQYF. The CDR3 coding sequence is TGTGCCAGCTCTAAGGGTTGGGACAGCTCCTACGAGCAGTACTTC.

The chain uses TRBV7-8 and TRBJ2-7; D gene uncertain. The CDR3 is 11 amino acids. The V gene lost 6 bases and the J gene lost 4 bases, with 7 bases spanning the gap. Per the germline V gene, CDR1 is SGHVS and CDR2 is FQNEAQ. The CDR3 region has the DNA TGTGCCAGCAGATCCGGGTACGAGCAGTACTTC. Translating gives CASRSGYEQYF. Combining the CDR3 with reference TRBV7-8 and TRBJ2-7 gives the whole variable domain GAGVSQSPRYKVAKRGQDVALRCDPISGHVSLFWYQQALGQGPEFLTYFQNEAQLDKSGLPSDRFFAERPEGSVSTLKIQRTQQEDSAVYLCASRSGYEQYFGPGTRLTVT.

The rearrangement uses TRBV29-1 and TRBJ1-4; D ambiguous. This CDR3 region has 14 residues. Deletions cut 4 bases from V and 3 bases from J, with 12 bases between. Germline CDR1 reads SQVTM; CDR2 reads ANQGSEA. The CDR3 DNA follows: TGCAGCGTTGCCCCTGTAAGCCCTAATGAAAAACTGTTTTTT. It codes for CSVAPVSPNEKLFF.

This clone is a singleton in its sample. This sequence joins TRBV9 and TRBJ1-2; D not certain. The CDR3 has 13 amino acids. Trimming took 0 bases from V and 6 from J, leaving 9 bases between them. Per the germline V gene, CDR1 is SGDLS and CDR2 is YYNGEE. The DNA for the CDR3 is TGTGCCAGCAGCGTAGGAACAGTTGATGGCTACACCTTC. It yields the protein CASSVGTVDGYTF.

The chain recombines TRBV2 with TRBJ2-1; 15 bases are a match to TRBD2. Germline CDR1 is SNHLY and CDR2 is FYNNEI. This CDR3 is built from 16 residues. J was trimmed by 7 bases and V by 1 base; bases with no gene match: 2. The CDR3 is CASSEGTSGGANEQFF. The CDR3 DNA is TGTGCCAGCAGTGAAGGGACTAGCGGGGGGGCAAATGAGCAGTTCTTC.

This rearrangement joins TRBV30 to TRBJ2-1, with TRBD2 matching over 11 bases. Germline V gives CDR1 GTSNPN, CDR2 SVGIG (reference sequence). The CDR3 runs to 15 residues. The V gene end was trimmed by 0 bases and the J gene end by 8 bases; junction bases not matched to a gene: 6. CDR3 sequence (DNA): TGTGCCTGGAGTGTAGTTAGCGGGGGGGCCGATGAGCAGTTCTTC. Residues: CAWSVVSGGADEQFF.

The rearrangement uses TRBV19 and TRBJ2-4; TRBD2 matches at 8 bases. After removal of 0 bases from V and 7 bases from J, the junction contained 11 bases not matched to a gene. The CDR3 contains 17 residues. The germline V gene has CDR1 LNHDA and CDR2 SQIVND (reference sequence). CDR3 nucleotides: TGTGCCAGTAGTATAGATAGTCAGCGGGGGCCTGCCAACATTCAGTACTTC. Amino acids: CASSIDSQRGPANIQYF. Supplemented by reference TRBV19 and TRBJ2-4, the full variable domain reads DGGITQSPKYLFRKEGQNVTLSCEQNLNHDAMYWYRQDPGQGLRLIYYSQIVNDFQKGDIAEGYSVSREKKESFPLTVTSAQKNPTAFYLCASSIDSQRGPANIQYFGAGTRLSVL.

The V gene is TRBV13, the J gene TRBJ2-2; 8 bases align to TRBD1. Germline CDR1 reads PRHDT; CDR2 reads FYEKMQ (reference sequence). This CDR3 is 16 amino acids long. The ends lost 6 bases at V and 4 bases at J; junction bases unmatched: 10. The CDR3 region is CASRHLTGGITGELFF. The CDR3 DNA reads TGTGCCAGCAGACATCTTACAGGGGGTATCACCGGGGAGCTGTTTTTT. Variable domain in full (rest from reference TRBV13 and TRBJ2-2): AAGVIQSPRHLIKEKRETATLKCYPIPRHDTVYWYQQGPGQDPQFLISFYEKMQSDKGSIPDRFSAQQFSDYHSELNMSSLELGDSALYFCASRHLTGGITGELFFGEGSRLTVL.

The genes are TRBV11-3 and TRBJ2-3; maybe TRBD1 (7 bases). V was trimmed by 3 bases and J by 5 bases, leaving 12 bases between them. This CDR3 region has 14 residues. From germline, CDR1 is SGHNT and CDR2 YENEEA. CDR3 loop: CASSFRQGGDTQYF. CDR3 DNA sequence: TGTGCCAGCAGCTTTCGACAGGGAGGAGATACGCAGTATTTT. Full variable domain (remainder filled in from reference TRBV11-3 and TRBJ2-3): EAGVVQSPRYKIIEKKQPVAFWCNPISGHNTLYWYLQNLGQGPELLIRYENEEAVDDSQLPKDRFSAERLKGVDSTLKIQPAELGDSAVYLCASSFRQGGDTQYFGPGTRLTVL.

The genes are TRBV9 and TRBJ2-1, with a tentative D call TRBD2 (5 bases). V lost 0 bases and J lost 0, with 13 bases in between. Per the germline V gene, CDR1 is SGDLS and CDR2 is YYNGEE. The CDR3 runs 17 residues. This CDR3 reads CASSVGSREISYNEQFF. For the CDR3, the DNA is TGTGCCAGCAGCGTAGGATCGAGGGAGATCTCCTACAATGAGCAGTTCTTC.

Comment on this clone: Germline is not matched at one junction end, which may reflect a read error. DNA of the CDR3: TGTGCCAGCAGCTACTCGAGCCCGCCAGATACGCAGTATTTT. Translation: CASSYSSPPDTQYF. J is TRBJ2-3 and V is TRBV6-5; D call uncertain. The length of the CDR3 is 14 residues. From germline, CDR1 is MNHEY and CDR2 SVGAGI.

This chain links TRBV27 with TRBJ2-7; TRBD2 matches at 8 bases. From germline, CDR1 is MNHEY and CDR2 SMNVEV (reference sequence). This CDR3 comprises 15 residues. V lost 2 bases, J lost 7 bases, and 10 bases stayed unmatched. The CDR3: CASSLRGGHLGEQYF. The CDR3 bases are TGTGCCAGCAGTTTACGGGGGGGCCATCTAGGGGAGCAGTACTTC.